The 24 T cell receptor beta chains below all came from one sample that was sequenced in a study of Ad26.COV2.S vaccination and SARS-CoV-2 variants (dated by TCRdb to the early 2020s). The sample's treatment or condition label is to be understood as: over 15 received Ad26.COV2.S at low or high dose, single or two shots; about 5 received placebo; per-sample allocation not given. For vaccine and placebo recipients, repertoires were sequenced using samples collected on day 63 after the first injection. The library was made by the immunoSEQ multiplex PCR assay. TCRdb stores this immuneACCESS table with in-frame sequences only. Part of the clones is absent; in the studies checked, under half of the shortfall reflects unresolved V genes, and no reason is known for the rest. This sample gives approximately 420,000 clones in total; around 85% of them show up just once. 3.5% of the sample lies in the top ten.

The material was peripheral blood, obtained in a trial of Ad26.COV2.S vaccine versus placebo. The receptor source for this set is a person aged 18 to 59 who received the Ad26.COV2.S COVID-19 vaccine or a placebo.

J is TRBJ1-2 and V is TRBV2, with 8 bases lining up with TRBD1. CDR3 length: 15 amino acids. In germline, CDR1 is SNHLY, CDR2 FYNNEI. V was pared by 2 bases and J by 8 bases, with 10 bases of the junction left unmatched. The CDR3 reads CASSERTGYLGGYTF. Here the CDR3 DNA reads TGTGCCAGCAGTGAAAGGACAGGGTATTTGGGGGGCTACACCTTC.

To note about this clone: A read error may account for a junction end that differs from germline. The sample has other DNA sequences that encode this CDR3 too. The rearrangement joins TRBV5-1 to TRBJ1-2; 10 nucleotides line up with TRBD1. Per the germline V gene, CDR1 is SGHRS and CDR2 is YFSETQ. The CDR3 consists of 15 residues. The CDR3 loop is CASSLVTGGEYGYTF. CDR3 coding DNA: TGCGCCAGTAGCTTGGTGACAGGGGGCGAGTATGGCTACACCTTC.

This chain joins TRBV7-2 and TRBJ2-1; TRBD2 might be the D (6 bases). Germline V lookup: CDR1 SGHTA, CDR2 FQGNSA. V was clipped by 6 bases and J by 3 bases, with 12 bases between them. The CDR3 is 14 residues long. The CDR3 loop reads CASRQTGLYNEQFF. The CDR3 DNA reads TGTGCCAGCAGGCAAACGGGACTCTACAATGAGCAGTTCTTC.

This clone was seen more than once but under ten times. This chain joins TRBV5-4 and TRBJ2-3; 12 positions agree with TRBD2. The CDR3 length is 18 residues. With 3 bases clipped from V and 1 base from J, the junction kept 9 bases outside the gene matches. Germline V lookup: CDR1 SGHNT, CDR2 YYREEE (reference sequence). CDR3 loop: CASSYRLAGDSGTDTQYF. CDR3 nucleotide sequence: TGTGCCAGCAGCTACCGACTAGCGGGGGACTCGGGCACAGATACGCAGTATTTT.

The chain joins TRBV7-8 to TRBJ2-5; D possibly corresponds to TRBD1 (6 bases). Germline assignment: CDR1 SGHVS and CDR2 FQNEAQ. The CDR3 is 14 residues long. V was shortened by 3 bases and J by 1 base, with 9 bases between the two germline ends. As DNA, the CDR3 is TGTGCCAGCAGCTTCTACAGGGCCCAAGAGACCCAGTACTTC. This encodes CASSFYRAQETQYF. The variable domain in full, with the rest retrieved from reference TRBV7-8 and TRBJ2-5, is GAGVSQSPRYKVAKRGQDVALRCDPISGHVSLFWYQQALGQGPEFLTYFQNEAQLDKSGLPSDRFFAERPEGSVSTLKIQRTQQEDSAVYLCASSFYRAQETQYFGPGTRLLVL.

The chain couples TRBV3-1 (or the pseudogene TRBV3-2) to TRBJ2-5; D is unclear. This CDR3 region has 15 residues. Trimming shortened V by 0 bases and J by 5 bases, and 13 bases separated the two germline ends. Germline V CDR1 and CDR2: LGHDT, YNNKEL (reference sequence). CDR3 sequence (DNA): TGTGCCAGCAGCCAAGATGAGATCCCTAGGGAGACCCAGTACTTC. Encoded protein: CASSQDEIPRETQYF.

This clone showed up just a few times. The rearrangement uses TRBV5-1 and TRBJ2-2; the match to TRBD1 covers 8 bases. Unmatched junction bases numbered 5, after V lost 1 base and J lost 3 bases. The germline V gene has CDR1 SGHRS and CDR2 YFSETQ. The CDR3 totals 16 residues. CDR3 sequence: CASSLRPGGDTGELFF. The CDR3 DNA sequence: TGCGCCAGCAGCTTGCGGCCAGGGGGCGACACCGGGGAGCTGTTTTTT.

The chain couples TRBV5-4 to TRBJ2-7; a possible D gene is TRBD2 (5 bases). This CDR3 has 13 residues. Germline V gene sequence: CDR1 SGHNT, CDR2 YYREEE (reference sequence). V was shortened by 3 bases and J by 2 bases, with 9 bases between the two germline ends. The CDR3 here is CASSWSGTYEQYF. The DNA for the CDR3 is TGTGCCAGCAGCTGGTCGGGGACCTACGAGCAGTACTTC.

The CDR3 coding sequence is TGTGCCAGCAGCCAGACGTCGGTCGGGGAGCTGTTTTTT. This sequence encodes CASSQTSVGELFF. The genes are TRBV3-1 (or the pseudogene TRBV3-2) and TRBJ2-2; no reliable D call. Germline-derived CDR1 and CDR2 are LGHDT and YNNKEL (reference sequence). The length of the CDR3 is 13 residues. Trimming removed 3 bases at V and 7 bases at J, with 9 bases between.

The genes are TRBV15 and TRBJ2-2; no clear D. From germline, CDR1 is LNHNV and CDR2 YYDKDF (reference sequence). V was pared by 0 bases and J by 4 bases, with 12 bases between. The CDR3 is 16 residues long. The DNA of the CDR3 is TGTGCCACCAGCAGAGATCTAATAGGTATCACCGGGGAGCTGTTTTTT. Residues: CATSRDLIGITGELFF.

The chain joins TRBV5-1 to TRBJ1-1; D remains unclear. The germline V and J ends were trimmed by 4 bases and 4 bases, with 17 bases remaining between them. Germline V gene sequence: CDR1 SGHRS, CDR2 YFSETQ. The CDR3 has 15 amino acids. The CDR3 DNA is TGCGCCAGCAGCGTGGACTTCCTGGGGAGCACTGAAGCTTTCTTT. It yields the protein CASSVDFLGSTEAFF.

The genes are TRBV5-6 and TRBJ1-5; 10 bases match TRBD1. Germline CDR1 SGHDT, CDR2 YYEEEE. After removal of 4 bases from V and 7 bases from J, the junction contained 5 bases not matched to a gene. There are 14 residues in the CDR3. The CDR3 spells CASSRTGGKQPQHF. In DNA form, the CDR3 reads TGTGCCAGCAGCAGGACAGGGGGGAAGCAGCCCCAGCATTTT.

The V gene is TRBV12-3 or TRBV12-4, the J gene TRBJ1-1, with D tentatively TRBD1 (6 bases). V was pared by 10 bases and J by 1 base, with 13 bases between. The CDR3 totals 13 residues. The CDR3 is CAIYREQNTEAFF. The CDR3 DNA follows: TGTGCCATCTACAGGGAACAGAACACTGAAGCTTTCTTT.

The chain joins TRBV4-3 to TRBJ1-1; 9 bases align to TRBD1. Germline V gene data show CDR1 as LGHNA and CDR2 as YSLEER. V was pared by 5 bases and J by 6 bases, with 7 bases of the junction left unmatched. This CDR3 contains 14 residues. CDR3 bases: TGCGCCAGCAGCAAGGACAGGGGAGGTCCTGAAGCTTTCTTT. This encodes CASSKDRGGPEAFF.

The genes are TRBV5-1 and TRBJ1-6, with D tentatively TRBD1 (5 bases). The CDR3 runs to 15 residues. Germline V gene sequence: CDR1 SGHRS, CDR2 YFSETQ. V shed 4 bases and J shed 12 bases, with 20 bases lying between them. CDR3 amino acids: CASSESGARGGPLHF. The DNA for the CDR3 is TGCGCCAGCAGCGAGTCCGGGGCCCGGGGAGGACCCCTCCACTTT. Supplemented by reference TRBV5-1 and TRBJ1-6, the full variable domain reads KAGVTQTPRYLIKTRGQQVTLSCSPISGHRSVSWYQQTPGQGLQFLFEYFSETQRNKGNFPGRFSGRQFSNSRSEMNVSTLELGDSALYLCASSESGARGGPLHFGNGTRLTVT.

The chain is built from TRBV3-1 (or the pseudogene TRBV3-2) and TRBJ1-2, with 8 bases matching TRBD1. There are 13 residues in the CDR3. Looked up from germline, CDR1 is LGHDT and CDR2 is YNNKEL (reference sequence). V dropped 6 bases and J dropped 4; count of bases not matched to a gene: 4. CDR3 loop: CASRGQAIYGYTF. The CDR3 bases are TGTGCCAGCAGGGGACAGGCGATCTATGGCTACACCTTC.

V is TRBV6-4 and J is TRBJ1-2; perhaps TRBD1 as D (5 bases). With 3 bases removed from V and 3 bases from J, the gap between germline ends came to 14 bases. In germline, CDR1 is MRHNA, CDR2 SNTAGT. There are 15 residues in the CDR3. This CDR3 is CASSEGSVGDYGYTF. The CDR3 nucleotides are TGTGCCAGCAGTGAAGGATCAGTGGGGGACTATGGCTACACCTTC.

The rearrangement links TRBV6-4 to TRBJ2-1; 9 bases fit TRBD2. The CDR3 has 15 amino acids. V was pared by 2 bases and J by 6 bases, with 5 bases of the junction left unmatched. Germline V gene lookup returns CDR1 MRHNA and CDR2 SNTAGT. The DNA of the CDR3 is TGTGCCAGCAGTGACCCGACTAGCGGAGGCAATGAGCAGTTCTTC. Translating it yields CASSDPTSGGNEQFF.

The chain joins TRBV7-9 to TRBJ1-1, with TRBD1 matching over 8 bases. CDR3 length: 15 amino acids. CDR1 and CDR2 from the germline V gene are SEHNR and FQNEAQ (reference sequence). Trimming cost V 6 bases and J 1 base; bases outside gene matches: 7. CDR3 protein: CASRRGTGQNTEAFF. The CDR3, as DNA: TGTGCCAGCAGGAGAGGGACAGGACAGAACACTGAAGCTTTCTTT.

The chain combines TRBV20-1 with TRBJ1-4, with a possible D match to TRBD1 (6 bases). In germline, CDR1 is DFQATT, CDR2 SNEGSKA (reference sequence). The CDR3 contains 13 residues. V was cut by 3 bases and J by 8 bases, with 13 bases left in between. CDR3 nucleotide sequence: TGCAGTGCTAGTAAGGGACAAGAGGAAAAACTGTTTTTT. Its translation: CSASKGQEEKLFF.

The chain uses TRBV27 and TRBJ2-2; D call uncertain. Germline V gene sequence: CDR1 MNHEY, CDR2 SMNVEV (reference sequence). The CDR3 spans 11 residues. The V end was cut by 3 bases, the J end by 6 bases, with 2 bases between. CDR3 in DNA: TGTGCCAGCAGTTTTTCCGGGGAGCTGTTTTTT. Translation: CASSFSGELFF.

The chain is built from TRBV5-1 and TRBJ2-1, with TRBD1 matching 9 bases. The germline gives CDR1 SGHRS, CDR2 YFSETQ. The CDR3 is 15 residues long. The ends lost 9 bases at V and 8 bases at J; junction bases unmatched: 15. This CDR3 reads CATNQGQGLSHEQFF. The CDR3 DNA is TGCGCCACGAACCAGGGACAGGGTTTGTCCCATGAGCAGTTCTTC.

The chain employs TRBV30 and TRBJ2-7; D perhaps matches TRBD2 (6 bases). The CDR3 is 15 amino acids. V dropped 4 bases and J dropped 1 base, with 17 bases sitting between them. CDR1 is GTSNPN and CDR2 is SVGIG in the germline V gene (reference sequence). In DNA, the CDR3 is TGTGCCTGGACCTTCCTGGCGGGGAAGTCCTACGAGCAGTACTTC. Amino acids: CAWTFLAGKSYEQYF. Variable domain in full (rest from reference TRBV30 and TRBJ2-7): SQTIHQWPATLVQPVGSPLSLECTVEGTSNPNLYWYRQAAGRGLQLLFYSVGIGQISSEVPQNLSASRPQDRQFILSSKKLLLSDSGFYLCAWTFLAGKSYEQYFGPGTRLTVT.

The chain has TRBV4-2 and TRBJ1-3; D call uncertain. V was clipped by 0 bases and J by 0 bases, with 12 bases between them. Germline CDR1 reads LGHNA; CDR2 reads YNFKEQ. CDR3 length: 17 amino acids. CDR3 bases: TGTGCCAGCAGCCAAGAAAGGGCAGACTCCTCTGGAAACACCATATATTTT. It translates to CASSQERADSSGNTIYF.